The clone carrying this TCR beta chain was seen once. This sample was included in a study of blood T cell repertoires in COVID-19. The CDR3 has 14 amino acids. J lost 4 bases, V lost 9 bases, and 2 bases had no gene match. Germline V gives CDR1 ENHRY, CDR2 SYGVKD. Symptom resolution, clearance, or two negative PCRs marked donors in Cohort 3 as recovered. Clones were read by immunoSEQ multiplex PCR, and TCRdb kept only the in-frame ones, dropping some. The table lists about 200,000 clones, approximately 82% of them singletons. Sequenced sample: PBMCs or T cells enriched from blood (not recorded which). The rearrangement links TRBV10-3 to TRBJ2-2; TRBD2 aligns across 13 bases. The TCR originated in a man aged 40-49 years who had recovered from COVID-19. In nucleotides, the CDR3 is TGTGCCATGGGGACTAGCGGGATCACCGGGGAGCTGTTTTTT. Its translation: CAMGTSGITGELFF.